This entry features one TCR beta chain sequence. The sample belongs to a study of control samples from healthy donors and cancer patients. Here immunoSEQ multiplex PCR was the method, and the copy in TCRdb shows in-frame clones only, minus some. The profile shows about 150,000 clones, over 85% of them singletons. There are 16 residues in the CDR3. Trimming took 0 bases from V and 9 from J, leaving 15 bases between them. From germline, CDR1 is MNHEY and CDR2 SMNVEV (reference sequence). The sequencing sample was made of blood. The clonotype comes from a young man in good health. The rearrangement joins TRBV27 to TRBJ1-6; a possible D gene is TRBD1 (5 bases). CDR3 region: CASSLSGGGGISPLHF. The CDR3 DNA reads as TGTGCCAGCAGTTTATCGGGCGGGGGGGGGATTTCACCCCTCCACTTT.